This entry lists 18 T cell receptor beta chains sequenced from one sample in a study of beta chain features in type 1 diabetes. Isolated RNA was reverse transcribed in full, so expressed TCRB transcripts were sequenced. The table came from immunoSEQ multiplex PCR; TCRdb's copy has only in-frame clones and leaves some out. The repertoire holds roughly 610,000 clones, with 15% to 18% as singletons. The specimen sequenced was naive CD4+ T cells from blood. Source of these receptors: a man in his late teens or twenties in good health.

The chain's CDR3 is CASSQPGTGFIGNTIYF. The CDR3 DNA follows: TGTGCCAGCAGCCAACCCGGGACAGGGTTTATTGGAAACACCATATATTTT. V and J are TRBV28 and TRBJ1-3; TRBD1 agrees at 9 bases. Germline-derived CDR1 and CDR2 are MDHEN and SYDVKM. V lost 6 bases and J lost 3; bases outside the gene matches: 12. The CDR3 has 17 residues.

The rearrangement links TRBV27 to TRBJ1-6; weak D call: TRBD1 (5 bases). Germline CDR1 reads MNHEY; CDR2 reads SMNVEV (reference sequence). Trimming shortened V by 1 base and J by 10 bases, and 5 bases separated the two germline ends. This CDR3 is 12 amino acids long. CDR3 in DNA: TGTGCCAGCAGTTTATGGGGGTCACCCCTCCACTTT. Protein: CASSLWGSPLHF.

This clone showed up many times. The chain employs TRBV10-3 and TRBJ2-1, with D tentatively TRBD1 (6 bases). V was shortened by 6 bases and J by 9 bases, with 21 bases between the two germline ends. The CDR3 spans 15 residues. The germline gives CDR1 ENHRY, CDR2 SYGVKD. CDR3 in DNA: TGTGCCATCAGGAGGACAGCCGGGACCCTAACTGAGCAGTTCTTC. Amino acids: CAIRRTAGTLTEQFF.

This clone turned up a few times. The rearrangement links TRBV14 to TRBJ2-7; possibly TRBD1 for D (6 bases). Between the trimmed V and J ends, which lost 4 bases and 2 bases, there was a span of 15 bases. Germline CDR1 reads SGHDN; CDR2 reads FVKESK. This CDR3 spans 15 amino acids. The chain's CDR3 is CASSPRMGATYEQYF. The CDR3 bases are TGTGCCAGCAGCCCCCGTATGGGGGCAACCTACGAGCAGTACTTC.

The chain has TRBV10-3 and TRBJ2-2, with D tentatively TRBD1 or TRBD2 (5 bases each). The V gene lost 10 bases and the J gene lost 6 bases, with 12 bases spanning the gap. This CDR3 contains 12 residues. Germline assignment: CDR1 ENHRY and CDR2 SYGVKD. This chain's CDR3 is CATGAQPGELFF. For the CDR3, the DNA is TGTGCCACCGGGGCCCAACCCGGGGAGCTGTTTTTT.

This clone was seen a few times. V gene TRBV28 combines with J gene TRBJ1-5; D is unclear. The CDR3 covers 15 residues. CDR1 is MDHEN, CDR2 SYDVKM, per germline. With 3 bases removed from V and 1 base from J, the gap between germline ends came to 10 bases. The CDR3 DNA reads TGTGCCAGCAGTTTCTCCTTCGGGAGCAATCAGCCCCAGCATTTT. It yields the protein CASSFSFGSNQPQHF.

The chain's CDR3 is CASSQELQGLTNEKLFF. The CDR3 DNA is TGCGCCAGCAGCCAAGAGTTACAGGGCCTAACTAATGAAAAACTGTTTTTT. The rearrangement uses TRBV4-3 and TRBJ1-4, with D maybe TRBD1 (6 bases). The CDR3 contains 17 residues. Germline values: CDR1 LGHNA, CDR2 YSLEER. Trimming left V 0 bases short and J 1 base short, with 12 bases between.

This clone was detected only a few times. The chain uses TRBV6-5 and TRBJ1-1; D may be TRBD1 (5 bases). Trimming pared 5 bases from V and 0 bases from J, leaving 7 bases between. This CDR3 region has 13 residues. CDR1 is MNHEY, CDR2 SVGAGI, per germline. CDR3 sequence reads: CASSPRVNTEAFF. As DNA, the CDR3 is TGTGCCAGCAGTCCCAGGGTGAACACTGAAGCTTTCTTT.

The CDR3 coding sequence is TGTGCCAGCAGCCTGCCCGGGACAGGGTCCCGGGCCCAGTACTTC. Protein: CASSLPGTGSRAQYF. This rearrangement joins TRBV7-2 to TRBJ2-7, with 9 bases lining up with TRBD1. Trimming cost V 5 bases and J 10 bases; bases outside gene matches: 15. The CDR3 is made up of 15 amino acids. Germline assignment: CDR1 SGHTA and CDR2 FQGNSA.

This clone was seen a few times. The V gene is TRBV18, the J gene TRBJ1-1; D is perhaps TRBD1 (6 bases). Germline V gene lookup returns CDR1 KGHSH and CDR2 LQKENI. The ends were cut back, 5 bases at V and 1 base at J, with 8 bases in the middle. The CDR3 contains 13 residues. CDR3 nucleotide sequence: TGTGCCAGCTCATGGGACAAGAACACTGAAGCTTTCTTT. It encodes CASSWDKNTEAFF.

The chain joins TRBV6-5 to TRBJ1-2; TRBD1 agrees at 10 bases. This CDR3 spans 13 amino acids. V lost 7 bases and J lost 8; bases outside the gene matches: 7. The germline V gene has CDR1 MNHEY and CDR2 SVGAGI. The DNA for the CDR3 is TGTGCCAGCAAAGACAGGGGGCTTTCGGGCTACACCTTC. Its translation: CASKDRGLSGYTF.

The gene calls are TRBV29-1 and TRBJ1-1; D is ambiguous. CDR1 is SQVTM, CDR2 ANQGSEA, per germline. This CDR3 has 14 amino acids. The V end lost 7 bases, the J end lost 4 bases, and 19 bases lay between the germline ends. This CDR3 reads CSGYSFRAGTEAFF. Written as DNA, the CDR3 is TGCAGCGGTTACTCCTTCCGGGCGGGCACTGAAGCTTTCTTT.

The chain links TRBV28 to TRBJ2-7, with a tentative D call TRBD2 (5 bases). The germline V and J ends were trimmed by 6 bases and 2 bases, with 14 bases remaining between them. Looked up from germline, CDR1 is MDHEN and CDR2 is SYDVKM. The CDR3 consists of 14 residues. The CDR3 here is CASRGAGLAYEQYF. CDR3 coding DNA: TGTGCCAGCAGGGGAGCAGGATTGGCCTACGAGCAGTACTTC.

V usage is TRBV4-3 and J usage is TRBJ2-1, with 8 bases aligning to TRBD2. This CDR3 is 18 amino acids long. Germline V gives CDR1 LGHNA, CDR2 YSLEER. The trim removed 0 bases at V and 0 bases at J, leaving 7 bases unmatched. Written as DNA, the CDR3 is TGCGCCAGCAGCCAAGAATATGCGGGAGGACGCTCCTACAATGAGCAGTTCTTC. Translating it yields CASSQEYAGGRSYNEQFF.

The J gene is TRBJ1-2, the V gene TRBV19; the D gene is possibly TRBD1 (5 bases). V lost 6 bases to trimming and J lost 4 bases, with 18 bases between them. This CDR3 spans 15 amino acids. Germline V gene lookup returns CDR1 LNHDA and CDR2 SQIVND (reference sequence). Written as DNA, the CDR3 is TGTGCCAGTAGAACAGGAGAATTCGGCCTCTATGGCTACACCTTC. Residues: CASRTGEFGLYGYTF.

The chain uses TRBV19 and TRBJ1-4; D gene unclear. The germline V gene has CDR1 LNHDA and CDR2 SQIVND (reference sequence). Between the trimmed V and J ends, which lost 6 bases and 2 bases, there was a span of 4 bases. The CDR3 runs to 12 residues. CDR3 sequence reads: CASRATNEKLFF. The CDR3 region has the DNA TGTGCCAGTAGAGCGACTAATGAAAAACTGTTTTTT.

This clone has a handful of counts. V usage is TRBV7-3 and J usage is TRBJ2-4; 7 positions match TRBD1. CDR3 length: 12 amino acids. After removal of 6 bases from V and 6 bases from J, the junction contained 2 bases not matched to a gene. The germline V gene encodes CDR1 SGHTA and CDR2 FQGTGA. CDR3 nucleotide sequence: TGTGCCAGCAGGACAGGGAGAAACATTCAGTACTTC. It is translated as CASRTGRNIQYF.

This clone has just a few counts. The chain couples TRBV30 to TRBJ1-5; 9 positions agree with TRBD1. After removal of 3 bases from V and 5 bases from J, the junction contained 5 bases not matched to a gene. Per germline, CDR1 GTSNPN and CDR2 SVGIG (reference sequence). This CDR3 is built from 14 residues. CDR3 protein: CAWSPGQGYQPQHF. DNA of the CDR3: TGTGCCTGGAGCCCGGGACAGGGATATCAGCCCCAGCATTTT.